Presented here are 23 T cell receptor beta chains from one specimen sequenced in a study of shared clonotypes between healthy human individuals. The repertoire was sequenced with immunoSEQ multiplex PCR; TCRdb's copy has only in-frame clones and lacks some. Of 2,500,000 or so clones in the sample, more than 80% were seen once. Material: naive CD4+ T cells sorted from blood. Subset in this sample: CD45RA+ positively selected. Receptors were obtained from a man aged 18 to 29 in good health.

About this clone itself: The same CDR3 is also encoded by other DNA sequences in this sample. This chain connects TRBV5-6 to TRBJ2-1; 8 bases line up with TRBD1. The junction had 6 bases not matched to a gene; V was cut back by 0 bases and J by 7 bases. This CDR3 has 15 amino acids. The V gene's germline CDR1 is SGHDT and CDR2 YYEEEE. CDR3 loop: CASSLGQGAGNEQFF. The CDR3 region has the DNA TGTGCCAGCAGCTTGGGGCAGGGGGCCGGGAATGAGCAGTTCTTC. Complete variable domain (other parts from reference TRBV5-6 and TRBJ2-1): DAGVTQSPTHLIKTRGQQVTLRCSPKSGHDTVSWYQQALGQGPQFIFQYYEEEERQRGNFPDRFSGHQFPNYSSELNVNALLLGDSALYLCASSLGQGAGNEQFFGPGTRLTVL.

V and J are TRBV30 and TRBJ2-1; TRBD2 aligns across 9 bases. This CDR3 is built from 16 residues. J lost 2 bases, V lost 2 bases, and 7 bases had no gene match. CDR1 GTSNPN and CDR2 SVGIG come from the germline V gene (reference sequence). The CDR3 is CAWSSRSGGPYNEQFF. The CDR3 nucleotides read TGTGCCTGGAGTTCGCGGAGCGGGGGGCCCTACAATGAGCAGTTCTTC. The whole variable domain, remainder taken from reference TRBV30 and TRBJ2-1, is SQTIHQWPATLVQPVGSPLSLECTVEGTSNPNLYWYRQAAGRGLQLLFYSVGIGQISSEVPQNLSASRPQDRQFILSSKKLLLSDSGFYLCAWSSRSGGPYNEQFFGPGTRLTVL.

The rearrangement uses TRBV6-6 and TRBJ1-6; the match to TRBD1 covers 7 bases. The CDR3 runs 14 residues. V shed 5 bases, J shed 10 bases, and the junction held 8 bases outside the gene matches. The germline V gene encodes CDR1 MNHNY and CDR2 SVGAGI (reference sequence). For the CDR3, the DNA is TGTGCCAGCAGTGTCGCAGGGGGGTGGTCACCCCTCCACTTT. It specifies CASSVAGGWSPLHF.

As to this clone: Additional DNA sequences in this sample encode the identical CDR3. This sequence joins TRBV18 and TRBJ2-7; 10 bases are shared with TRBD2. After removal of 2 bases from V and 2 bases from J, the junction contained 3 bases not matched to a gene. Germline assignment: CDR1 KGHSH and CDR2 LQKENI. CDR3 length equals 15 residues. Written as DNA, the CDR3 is TGTGCCAGCTCACCAGGGACTAGCGCTACCTACGAGCAGTACTTC. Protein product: CASSPGTSATYEQYF.

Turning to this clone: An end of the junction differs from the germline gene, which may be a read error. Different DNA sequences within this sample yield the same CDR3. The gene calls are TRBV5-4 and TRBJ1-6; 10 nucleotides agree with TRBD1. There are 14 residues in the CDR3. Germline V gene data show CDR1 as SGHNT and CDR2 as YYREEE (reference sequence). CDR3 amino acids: CASSLDRGNSPLHF. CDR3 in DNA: TGTGCCAGCAGTTTGGACAGGGGGAATTCACCCCTCCACTTT.

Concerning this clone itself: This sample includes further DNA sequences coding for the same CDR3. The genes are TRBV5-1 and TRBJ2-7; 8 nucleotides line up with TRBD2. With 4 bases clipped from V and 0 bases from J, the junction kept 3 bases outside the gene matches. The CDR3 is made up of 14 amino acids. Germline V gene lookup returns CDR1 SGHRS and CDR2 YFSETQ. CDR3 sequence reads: CASSLSGGSYEQYF. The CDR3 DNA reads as TGCGCCAGCAGCCTGAGCGGGGGCTCCTACGAGCAGTACTTC. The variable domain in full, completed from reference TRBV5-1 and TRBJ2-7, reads KAGVTQTPRYLIKTRGQQVTLSCSPISGHRSVSWYQQTPGQGLQFLFEYFSETQRNKGNFPGRFSGRQFSNSRSEMNVSTLELGDSALYLCASSLSGGSYEQYFGPGTRLTVT.

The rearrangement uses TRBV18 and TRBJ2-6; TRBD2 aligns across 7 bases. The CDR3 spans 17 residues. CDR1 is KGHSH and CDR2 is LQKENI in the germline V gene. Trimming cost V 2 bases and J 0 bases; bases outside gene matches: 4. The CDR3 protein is CASSPGGLFSGANVLTF. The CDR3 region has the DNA TGTGCCAGCTCACCAGGGGGACTATTCTCTGGGGCCAACGTCCTGACTTTC. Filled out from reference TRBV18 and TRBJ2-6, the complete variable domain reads NAGVMQNPRHLVRRRGQEARLRCSPMKGHSHVYWYRQLPEEGLKFMVYLQKENIIDESGMPKERFSAEFPKEGPSILRIQQVVRGDSAAYFCASSPGGLFSGANVLTFGAGSRLTVL.

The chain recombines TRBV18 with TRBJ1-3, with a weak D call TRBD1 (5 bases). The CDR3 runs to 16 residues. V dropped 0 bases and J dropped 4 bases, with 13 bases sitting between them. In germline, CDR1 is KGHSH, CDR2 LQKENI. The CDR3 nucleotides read TGTGCCAGCTCACCACCGACCGGGGCGAACGGAAACACCATATATTTT. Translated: CASSPPTGANGNTIYF. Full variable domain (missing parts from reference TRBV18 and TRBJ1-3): NAGVMQNPRHLVRRRGQEARLRCSPMKGHSHVYWYRQLPEEGLKFMVYLQKENIIDESGMPKERFSAEFPKEGPSILRIQQVVRGDSAAYFCASSPPTGANGNTIYFGEGSWLTVV.

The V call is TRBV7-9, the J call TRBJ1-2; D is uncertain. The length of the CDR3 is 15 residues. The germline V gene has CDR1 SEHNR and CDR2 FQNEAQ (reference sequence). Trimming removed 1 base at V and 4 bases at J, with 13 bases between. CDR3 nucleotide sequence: TGTGCCAGCAGCTTAGTTGAGATTGGGCCCTATGGCTACACCTTC. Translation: CASSLVEIGPYGYTF.

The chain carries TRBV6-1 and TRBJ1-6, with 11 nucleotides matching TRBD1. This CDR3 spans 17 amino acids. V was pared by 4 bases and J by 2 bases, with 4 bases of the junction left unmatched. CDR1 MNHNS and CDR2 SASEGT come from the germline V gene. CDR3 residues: CASSVGTGGTYNSPLHF. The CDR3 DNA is TGTGCCAGCAGTGTCGGGACAGGGGGGACCTATAATTCACCCCTCCACTTT.

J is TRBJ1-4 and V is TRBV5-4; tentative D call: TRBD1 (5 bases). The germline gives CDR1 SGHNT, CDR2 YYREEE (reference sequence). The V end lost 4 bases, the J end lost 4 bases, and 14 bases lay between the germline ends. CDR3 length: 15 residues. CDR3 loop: CASSVMRGVNEKLFF. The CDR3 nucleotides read TGTGCCAGCAGCGTCATGCGGGGGGTTAATGAAAAACTGTTTTTT.

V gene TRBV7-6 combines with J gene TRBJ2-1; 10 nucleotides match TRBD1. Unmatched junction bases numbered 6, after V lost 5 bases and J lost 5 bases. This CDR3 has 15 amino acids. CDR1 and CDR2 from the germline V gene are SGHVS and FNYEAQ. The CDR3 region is CASSATGQGNNEQFF. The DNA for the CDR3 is TGTGCCAGCAGCGCCACGGGACAGGGGAACAATGAGCAGTTCTTC.

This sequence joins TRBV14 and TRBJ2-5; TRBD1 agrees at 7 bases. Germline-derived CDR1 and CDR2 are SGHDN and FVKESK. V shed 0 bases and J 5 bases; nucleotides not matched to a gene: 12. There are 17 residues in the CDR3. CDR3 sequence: CASSQDVKGARWETQYF. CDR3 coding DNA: TGTGCCAGCAGCCAAGATGTGAAGGGGGCGCGTTGGGAGACCCAGTACTTC.

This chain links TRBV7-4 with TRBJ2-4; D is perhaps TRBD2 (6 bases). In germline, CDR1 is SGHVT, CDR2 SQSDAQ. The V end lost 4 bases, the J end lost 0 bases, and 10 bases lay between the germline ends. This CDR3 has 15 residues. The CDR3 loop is CASSCRGLAKNIQYF. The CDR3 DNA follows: TGTGCCAGCAGCTGTAGGGGACTAGCCAAAAACATTCAGTACTTC.

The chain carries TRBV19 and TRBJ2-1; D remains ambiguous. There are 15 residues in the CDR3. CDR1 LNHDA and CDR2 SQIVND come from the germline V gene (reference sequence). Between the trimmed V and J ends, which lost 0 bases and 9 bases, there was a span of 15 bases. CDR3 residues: CASSIDQVRPGEQFF. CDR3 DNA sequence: TGTGCCAGTAGTATAGACCAAGTCCGTCCCGGTGAGCAGTTCTTC.

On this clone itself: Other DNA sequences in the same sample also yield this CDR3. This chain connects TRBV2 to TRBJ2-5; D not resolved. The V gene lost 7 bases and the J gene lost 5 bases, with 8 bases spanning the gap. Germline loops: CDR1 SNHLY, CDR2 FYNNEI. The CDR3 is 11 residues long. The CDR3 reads CASTPRETQYF. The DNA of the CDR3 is TGTGCCAGCACCCCCCGGGAGACCCAGTACTTC.

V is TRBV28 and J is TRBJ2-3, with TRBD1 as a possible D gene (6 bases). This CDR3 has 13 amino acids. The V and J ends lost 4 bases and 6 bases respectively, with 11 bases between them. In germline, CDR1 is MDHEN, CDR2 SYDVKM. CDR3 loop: CASSSGGWDTQYF. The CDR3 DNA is TGTGCCAGCAGTTCTGGGGGCTGGGATACGCAGTATTTT. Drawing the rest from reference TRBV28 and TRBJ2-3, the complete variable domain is DVKVTQSSRYLVKRTGEKVFLECVQDMDHENMFWYRQDPGLGLRLIYFSYDVKMKEKGDIPEGYSVSREKKERFSLILESASTNQTSMYLCASSSGGWDTQYFGPGTRLTVL.

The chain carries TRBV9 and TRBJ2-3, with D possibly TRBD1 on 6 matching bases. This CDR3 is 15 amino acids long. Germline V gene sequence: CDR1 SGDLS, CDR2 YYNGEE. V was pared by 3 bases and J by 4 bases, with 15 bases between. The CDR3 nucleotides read TGTGCCAGCAGCGATGGGGGCAGAGTGCCAGATACGCAGTATTTT. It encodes CASSDGGRVPDTQYF.

Here the CDR3 DNA reads TGTGCCAGCAGCGTATCCCTAACAGGGCGCTTAAGCTCCTATAATTCACCCCTCCACTTT. Its protein product is CASSVSLTGRLSSYNSPLHF. The rearrangement uses TRBV9 and TRBJ1-6; perhaps TRBD1 as D (6 bases). This CDR3 comprises 20 residues. V gave up 1 base and J gave up 0 bases, with 20 bases separating them. Germline V CDR1 and CDR2: SGDLS, YYNGEE.

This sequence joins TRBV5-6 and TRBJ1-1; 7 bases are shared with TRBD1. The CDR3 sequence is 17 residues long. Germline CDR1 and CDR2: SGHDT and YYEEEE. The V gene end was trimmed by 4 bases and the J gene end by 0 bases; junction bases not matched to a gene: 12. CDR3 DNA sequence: TGTGCCAGCAGCGAATTGACAGGGTCGGCGATGAACACTGAAGCTTTCTTT. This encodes CASSELTGSAMNTEAFF.

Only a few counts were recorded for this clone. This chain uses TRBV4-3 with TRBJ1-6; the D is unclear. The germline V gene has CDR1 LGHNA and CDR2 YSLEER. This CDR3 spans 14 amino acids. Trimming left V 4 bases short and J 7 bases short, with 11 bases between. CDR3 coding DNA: TGCGCCAGCAGCCCTGGACCGGACAATTCACCCCTCCACTTT. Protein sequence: CASSPGPDNSPLHF.

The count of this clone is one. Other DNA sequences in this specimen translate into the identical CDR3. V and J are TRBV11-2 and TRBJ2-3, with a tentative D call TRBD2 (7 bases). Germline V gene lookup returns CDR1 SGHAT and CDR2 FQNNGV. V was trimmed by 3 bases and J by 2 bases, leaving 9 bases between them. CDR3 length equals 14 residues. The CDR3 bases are TGTGCCAGCAGCTTGGCGGGGGCCACAGATACGCAGTATTTT. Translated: CASSLAGATDTQYF.

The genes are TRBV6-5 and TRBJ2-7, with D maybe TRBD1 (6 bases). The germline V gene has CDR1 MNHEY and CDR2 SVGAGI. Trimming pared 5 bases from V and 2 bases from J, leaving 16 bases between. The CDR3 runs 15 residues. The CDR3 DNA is TGTGCCAGCAGTCACGGCTTGGGGGCAACCTACGAGCAGTACTTC. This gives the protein CASSHGLGATYEQYF.